This TCR beta chain was identified during a study of CD8+CD57+ T cells in acquired aplastic anemia. About the study: Recorded DNA amounts for sorted CD4+ and CD8+ cells had an average of about 3 ug.

Profiles of TCR beta VDJ and CDR3 were generated from a genomic DNA template. TCRdb passed the reads through MiXCR, listing each CDR3 protein once. The table records about 220,000 distinct CDR3 sequences, roughly 33% of them present only once. V was shortened by 1 base and J by 0 bases, with 10 bases between the two germline ends. Germline values: CDR1 DFQATT, CDR2 SNEGSKA (reference sequence). The CDR3 has 15 residues. The chain joins TRBV20-1 to TRBJ1-3; D is unclear. The sample consisted of sorted CD4+, CD8+, or CD8+CD57+ T cells (not recorded which) from PBMCs. This TCR derives from a human donor in good health, serving as a control. DNA of the CDR3: TGCAGTGCTAGAGGCAGGCTGAGCTCTGGAAACACCATATATTTT. This sequence encodes CSARGRLSSGNTIYF.